These T cell receptor beta chains were read from a single sample in a study of blood T cell repertoires in COVID-19. The table came from immunoSEQ multiplex PCR; TCRdb's copy has only in-frame clones and leaves some out. Here the sample spans about 250,000 clones, around 84% being singletons. Sequenced sample: PBMCs or T cells enriched from blood (not recorded which). The receptors originated from a man aged 40-49 years who had recovered from COVID-19. CDR3s include the opening cysteine and the closing phenylalanine or tryptophan. A D gene is named only where the DNA matches it firmly. Clone size is stated in some rows and not others, as once, few, many or a class when expanded.

clone size: NA; V gene: TRBV18; D gene: NA; CDR3 length: 15; J gene: TRBJ1-2; CDR3 DNA: TGTGCCAGCTCACCGAACTCAGGGGAGGGCGATGGCTACACCTTC; CDR3 protein: CASSPNSGEGDGYTF
clone size: NA; V gene: TRBV3-1/TRBV3-2; D gene: TRBD2; CDR3 length: 15; J gene: TRBJ2-5; CDR3 DNA: TGTGCCAGCAGCCTGGAGCGGGGGCACCAAGAGACCCAGTACTTC; CDR3 protein: CASSLERGHQETQYF
clone size: NA; V gene: TRBV7-9; D gene: TRBD1; CDR3 length: 15; J gene: TRBJ2-7; CDR3 DNA: TGTGCCAGCAGCTTGGACAGGGGGCCTAACTACGAGCAGTACTTC; CDR3 protein: CASSLDRGPNYEQYF
clone size: NA; V gene: TRBV4-2; D gene: TRBD2; CDR3 length: 16; J gene: TRBJ2-1; CDR3 DNA: TGTGCCAGCAGCCAATCTAGCGGGGGGGCCAGCAATGAGCAGTTCTTC; CDR3 protein: CASSQSSGGASNEQFF
clone size: NA; V gene: TRBV12-5; D gene: NA; CDR3 length: 14; J gene: TRBJ2-2; CDR3 DNA: TGTGCTAGTGCTCGGGAGATTGACACCGGGGAGCTGTTTTTT; CDR3 protein: CASAREIDTGELFF
clone size: NA; V gene: TRBV25-1; D gene: TRBD2; CDR3 length: 16; J gene: TRBJ2-5; CDR3 DNA: TGTGCCAGCAGTGAATGGGGATCTAGCGGCCAAGAGACCCAGTACTTC; CDR3 protein: CASSEWGSSGQETQYF
clone size: NA; V gene: TRBV7-2; D gene: NA; CDR3 length: 16; J gene: TRBJ1-1; CDR3 DNA: TGTGCCAGCAGCTTAGATGCAGGGGCGGTCGACACTGAAGCTTTCTTT; CDR3 protein: CASSLDAGAVDTEAFF
clone size: NA; V gene: TRBV7-9; D gene: NA; CDR3 length: 15; J gene: TRBJ1-5; CDR3 DNA: TGTGCCAGCAGCTCATACAGGGAAATTGGTCAGCCCCAGCATTTT; CDR3 protein: CASSSYREIGQPQHF
clone size: NA; V gene: TRBV24-1; D gene: NA; CDR3 length: 15; J gene: TRBJ1-2; CDR3 DNA: TGTGCCACCAGTCCTCGAACGGCGGGTGGCTATGGCTACACCTTC; CDR3 protein: CATSPRTAGGYGYTF
clone size: NA; V gene: TRBV3-1/TRBV3-2; D gene: NA; CDR3 length: 16; J gene: TRBJ1-1; CDR3 DNA: TGTGCCAGCAGCCCGTCGGACAGAGGGACGAACACTGAAGCTTTCTTT; CDR3 protein: CASSPSDRGTNTEAFF
clone size: NA; V gene: TRBV4-1; D gene: TRBD2; CDR3 length: 18; J gene: TRBJ2-7; CDR3 DNA: TGCGCCAGCAGCCAAGATTCCACTAGCGGGAGTTACGCCTACGAGCAGTACTTC; CDR3 protein: CASSQDSTSGSYAYEQYF
clone size: NA; V gene: TRBV7-2; D gene: NA; CDR3 length: 15; J gene: TRBJ2-1; CDR3 DNA: TGTGCCAGCAGCTTAGTGGGTCCCAGGTACAATGAGCAGTTCTTC; CDR3 protein: CASSLVGPRYNEQFF
clone size: NA; V gene: TRBV18; D gene: TRBD2; CDR3 length: 16; J gene: TRBJ2-2; CDR3 DNA: TGTGCCAGCTCACCAACAGCGGGGGGGAACGCCGGGGAGCTGTTTTTT; CDR3 protein: CASSPTAGGNAGELFF
clone size: NA; V gene: TRBV5-6; D gene: TRBD1; CDR3 length: 15; J gene: TRBJ2-5; CDR3 DNA: TGTGCCAGCAGCGGTGACAGGGATCCTTCGGAGACCCAGTACTTC; CDR3 protein: CASSGDRDPSETQYF
clone size: NA; V gene: TRBV27; D gene: TRBD1; CDR3 length: 12; J gene: TRBJ1-2; CDR3 DNA: TGTGCCAGCAGCACAGGGGGGGATGGCTACACCTTC; CDR3 protein: CASSTGGDGYTF
clone size: NA; V gene: TRBV10-3; D gene: TRBD1; CDR3 length: 16; J gene: TRBJ2-7; CDR3 DNA: TGTGCCATCAGTGAGTTCCGGGACAGGGGGTTAGACGAGCAGTACTTC; CDR3 protein: CAISEFRDRGLDEQYF
clone size: NA; V gene: TRBV27; D gene: TRBD1; CDR3 length: 16; J gene: TRBJ2-2; CDR3 DNA: TGTGCCAGCAGTCCCCCGACAGGGAGGAACACCGGGGAGCTGTTTTTT; CDR3 protein: CASSPPTGRNTGELFF
clone size: NA; V gene: TRBV4-1; D gene: TRBD2; CDR3 length: 18; J gene: TRBJ2-5; CDR3 DNA: TGCGCCAGCAGCTGGCGAACGACTGGACTAGCGACCTCTTGGACCCAGTACTTC; CDR3 protein: CASSWRTTGLATSWTQYF
clone size: NA; V gene: TRBV6-5; D gene: TRBD1; CDR3 length: 13; J gene: TRBJ1-2; CDR3 DNA: TGTGCCAGCACAGGGGGATCTAACTATGGCTACACCTTC; CDR3 protein: CASTGGSNYGYTF
clone size: NA; V gene: TRBV4-1; D gene: TRBD1; CDR3 length: 15; J gene: TRBJ1-6; CDR3 DNA: TGCGCCAGCAGCCCTTGGACAGGGAATAATTCACCCCTCCACTTT; CDR3 protein: CASSPWTGNNSPLHF
clone size: NA; V gene: TRBV2; D gene: NA; CDR3 length: 16; J gene: TRBJ1-5; CDR3 DNA: TGTGCCAGCACAGTTGACAGCAGCTATAGCAATCAGCCCCAGCATTTT; CDR3 protein: CASTVDSSYSNQPQHF
clone size: NA; V gene: TRBV28; D gene: TRBD1; CDR3 length: 14; J gene: TRBJ2-2; CDR3 DNA: TGTGCCAGCCGGACAGGGCTTAACACCGGGGAGCTGTTTTTT; CDR3 protein: CASRTGLNTGELFF
clone size: NA; V gene: TRBV28; D gene: NA; CDR3 length: 12; J gene: TRBJ2-2; CDR3 DNA: TGTGCCAGCAGTTACTACACCGGGGAGCTGTTTTTT; CDR3 protein: CASSYYTGELFF
clone size: NA; V gene: TRBV28; D gene: TRBD1; CDR3 length: 14; J gene: TRBJ1-2; CDR3 DNA: TGTGCCAGCAGTACCCCCAGGGGGACGGATGGCTACACCTTC; CDR3 protein: CASSTPRGTDGYTF
clone size: NA; V gene: TRBV6-5; D gene: TRBD1; CDR3 length: 16; J gene: TRBJ2-7; CDR3 DNA: TGTGCCAGCAGTTACTCGATTCTGGACAGGGTCCACGAGCAGTACTTC; CDR3 protein: CASSYSILDRVHEQYF
clone size: NA; V gene: TRBV2; D gene: TRBD2; CDR3 length: 17; J gene: TRBJ2-3; CDR3 DNA: TGTGCCAGCACCAAACTAGCGGGAGGGCCTAGCACAGATACGCAGTATTTT; CDR3 protein: CASTKLAGGPSTDTQYF
clone size: NA; V gene: TRBV14; D gene: TRBD1; CDR3 length: 15; J gene: TRBJ2-7; CDR3 DNA: TGTGCCAGCAGCCGCCCGGGACAGGGGTCCTACGAGCAGTACTTC; CDR3 protein: CASSRPGQGSYEQYF
clone size: NA; V gene: TRBV19; D gene: NA; CDR3 length: 15; J gene: TRBJ1-1; CDR3 DNA: TGTGCCAGTAGTCTCCAAGCGGACGGGATCACTGAAGCTTTCTTT; CDR3 protein: CASSLQADGITEAFF
clone size: NA; V gene: TRBV18; D gene: TRBD1; CDR3 length: 15; J gene: TRBJ1-1; CDR3 DNA: TGTGCCAGCTCACCAGGACAGGGACAGAACACTGAAGCTTTCTTT; CDR3 protein: CASSPGQGQNTEAFF
clone size: NA; V gene: TRBV4-3; D gene: NA; CDR3 length: 15; J gene: TRBJ1-2; CDR3 DNA: TGCGCCAGCAGCCACGAGGTTAGCAAGAACTATGGCTACACCTTC; CDR3 protein: CASSHEVSKNYGYTF
clone size: once; V gene: TRBV19; D gene: NA; CDR3 length: 14; J gene: TRBJ1-2; CDR3 DNA: TGTGCCACCAGGTACCCAGGGGCAAACTATGGCTACACCTTC; CDR3 protein: CATRYPGANYGYTF
clone size: NA; V gene: TRBV4-3; D gene: NA; CDR3 length: 13; J gene: TRBJ1-2; CDR3 DNA: TGCGCCAGCAGCCAATTAGGAGGGGATGGCTACACCTTC; CDR3 protein: CASSQLGGDGYTF
clone size: NA; V gene: TRBV3-1/TRBV3-2; D gene: NA; CDR3 length: 13; J gene: TRBJ2-1; CDR3 DNA: TGTGCCAGCAGCCAAGATATCCACAATGAGCAGTTCTTC; CDR3 protein: CASSQDIHNEQFF
clone size: NA; V gene: TRBV6-4; D gene: TRBD2; CDR3 length: 16; J gene: TRBJ2-1; CDR3 DNA: TGTGCCAGCAGTGACACTAGCGCAAGCTCCTACAATGAGCAGTTCTTC; CDR3 protein: CASSDTSASSYNEQFF
clone size: once; V gene: TRBV28; D gene: NA; CDR3 length: 17; J gene: TRBJ1-2; CDR3 DNA: TGTGCCAGCAGTTTAACCGTGGACAGCGTCGATAACTATGGCTACACCTTC; CDR3 protein: CASSLTVDSVDNYGYTF
clone size: NA; V gene: TRBV27; D gene: TRBD2; CDR3 length: 14; J gene: TRBJ2-3; CDR3 DNA: TGTGCCAGCAGCGGACTAGCTCCCACAGATACGCAGTATTTT; CDR3 protein: CASSGLAPTDTQYF
clone size: NA; V gene: TRBV19; D gene: NA; CDR3 length: 13; J gene: TRBJ2-3; CDR3 DNA: TGTGCCAGTAGTATTCAGAGCACAGATACGCAGTATTTT; CDR3 protein: CASSIQSTDTQYF
clone size: NA; V gene: TRBV27; D gene: NA; CDR3 length: 14; J gene: TRBJ1-5; CDR3 DNA: TGTGCCAGCAGTCTCTATTATAGCAATCAGCCCCAGCATTTT; CDR3 protein: CASSLYYSNQPQHF
clone size: NA; V gene: TRBV6-5; D gene: TRBD1; CDR3 length: 14; J gene: TRBJ2-7; CDR3 DNA: TGTGCCAGCAGCCCGACAGGGGTTCGGTACGAGCAGTACTTC; CDR3 protein: CASSPTGVRYEQYF
clone size: NA; V gene: TRBV28; D gene: TRBD1; CDR3 length: 12; J gene: TRBJ1-4; CDR3 DNA: TGTGCCAGCGAAGGGGGCGGGGAAAAACTGTTTTTT; CDR3 protein: CASEGGGEKLFF
clone size: NA; V gene: TRBV9; D gene: NA; CDR3 length: 13; J gene: TRBJ2-3; CDR3 DNA: TGTGCCAGCAGGGAGCAGGGAACAGATACGCAGTATTTT; CDR3 protein: CASREQGTDTQYF
clone size: NA; V gene: TRBV29-1; D gene: TRBD1; CDR3 length: 14; J gene: TRBJ1-1; CDR3 DNA: TGCAGCATCTATTCCGGGACAGGGGTCTCTGAAGCTTTCTTT; CDR3 protein: CSIYSGTGVSEAFF
clone size: NA; V gene: TRBV9; D gene: TRBD2; CDR3 length: 16; J gene: TRBJ2-1; CDR3 DNA: TGTGCCAGCAGCCCCTTAGCGGGGGGCTCCTACAATGAGCAGTTCTTC; CDR3 protein: CASSPLAGGSYNEQFF
clone size: NA; V gene: TRBV19; D gene: NA; CDR3 length: 13; J gene: TRBJ1-5; CDR3 DNA: TGTGCCAGTAGTACACAGGGTTGGCAGCCCCAGCATTTT; CDR3 protein: CASSTQGWQPQHF
clone size: NA; V gene: TRBV7-2; D gene: NA; CDR3 length: 14; J gene: TRBJ1-5; CDR3 DNA: TGTGCCAGCAGCTTAGGCCAGGCCAATCAGCCCCAGCATTTT; CDR3 protein: CASSLGQANQPQHF
clone size: NA; V gene: TRBV5-5; D gene: TRBD1; CDR3 length: 13; J gene: TRBJ2-7; CDR3 DNA: TGTGCCAGCAGCTGGACAGGCCGATACGAGCAGTACTTC; CDR3 protein: CASSWTGRYEQYF
clone size: NA; V gene: TRBV15; D gene: NA; CDR3 length: 15; J gene: TRBJ1-5; CDR3 DNA: TGTGCCACCAGCAGAGATTCTTCGGGTTTTCAGCCCCAGCATTTT; CDR3 protein: CATSRDSSGFQPQHF